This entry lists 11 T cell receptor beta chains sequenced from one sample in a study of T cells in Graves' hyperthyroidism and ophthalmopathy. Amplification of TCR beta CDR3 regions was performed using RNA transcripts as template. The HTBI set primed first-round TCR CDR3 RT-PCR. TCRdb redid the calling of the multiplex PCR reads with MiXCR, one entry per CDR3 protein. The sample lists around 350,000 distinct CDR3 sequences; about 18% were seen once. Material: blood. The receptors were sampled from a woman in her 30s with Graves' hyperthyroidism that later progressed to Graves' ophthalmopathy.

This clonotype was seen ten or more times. CDR3 region: CASSHLRASGGETQYF. In DNA, the CDR3 is TGTGCCAGCAGCCACCTCCGGGCTAGCGGGGGGGAGACCCAGTACTTC. V gene TRBV27 combines with J gene TRBJ2-5; TRBD2 agrees at 11 bases. In germline, CDR1 is MNHEY, CDR2 SMNVEV (reference sequence). The V segment lost 6 bases and the J segment 5 bases; nucleotides outside the gene matches: 11. There are 16 residues in the CDR3.

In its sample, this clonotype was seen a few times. CDR3 bases: TGTGCCAGCAGGAACAGGGTGGAGACCGGGGAGCTGTTTTTT. Protein: CASRNRVETGELFF. The genes are TRBV2 and TRBJ2-2, with D possibly matching TRBD1 (6 bases). V was pared by 6 bases and J by 5 bases, with 13 bases between. This CDR3 contains 14 residues. Looked up from germline, CDR1 is SNHLY and CDR2 is FYNNEI.

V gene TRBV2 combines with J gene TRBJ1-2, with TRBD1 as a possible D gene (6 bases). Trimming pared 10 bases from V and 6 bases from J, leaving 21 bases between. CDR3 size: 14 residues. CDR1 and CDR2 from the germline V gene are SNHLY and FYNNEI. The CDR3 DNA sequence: TGTGCCACCAAACTCAGGGGCTTGGGGCATGGCTACACCTTC. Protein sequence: CATKLRGLGHGYTF. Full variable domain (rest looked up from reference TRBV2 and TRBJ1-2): EPEVTQTPSHQVTQMGQEVILRCVPISNHLYFYWYRQILGQKVEFLVSFYNNEISEKSEIFDDQFSVERPDGSNFTLKIRSTKLEDSAMYFCATKLRGLGHGYTFGSGTRLTVV.

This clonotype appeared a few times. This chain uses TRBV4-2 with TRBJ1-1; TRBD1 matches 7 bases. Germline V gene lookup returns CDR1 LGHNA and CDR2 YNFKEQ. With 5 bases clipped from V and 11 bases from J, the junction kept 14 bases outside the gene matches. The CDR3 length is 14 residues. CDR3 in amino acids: CASSSRDRPPGAFF. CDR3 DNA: TGTGCCAGCAGCTCCCGGGACAGACCTCCAGGGGCTTTCTTT.

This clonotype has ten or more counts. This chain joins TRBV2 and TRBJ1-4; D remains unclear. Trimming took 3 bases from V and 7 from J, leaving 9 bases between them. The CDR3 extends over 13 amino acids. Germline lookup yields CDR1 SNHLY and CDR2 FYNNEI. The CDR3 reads CASSDLTAEKLFF. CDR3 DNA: TGTGCCAGCAGTGACCTTACAGCTGAAAAACTGTTTTTT.

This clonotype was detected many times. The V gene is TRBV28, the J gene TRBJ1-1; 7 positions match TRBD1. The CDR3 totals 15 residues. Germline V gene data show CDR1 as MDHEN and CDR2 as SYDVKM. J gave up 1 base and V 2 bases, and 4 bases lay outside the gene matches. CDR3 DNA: TGTGCCAGCAGTTTAACACCAGGGGGGAACACTGAAGCTTTCTTT. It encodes CASSLTPGGNTEAFF.

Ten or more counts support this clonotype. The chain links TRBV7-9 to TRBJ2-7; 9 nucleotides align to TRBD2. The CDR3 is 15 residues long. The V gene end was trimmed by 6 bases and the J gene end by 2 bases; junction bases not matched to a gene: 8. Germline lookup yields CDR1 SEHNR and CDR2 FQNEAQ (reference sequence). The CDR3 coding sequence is TGTGCCAGCAGTCCTACTAGCGGGCTGACCTACGAGCAGTACTTC. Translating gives CASSPTSGLTYEQYF.

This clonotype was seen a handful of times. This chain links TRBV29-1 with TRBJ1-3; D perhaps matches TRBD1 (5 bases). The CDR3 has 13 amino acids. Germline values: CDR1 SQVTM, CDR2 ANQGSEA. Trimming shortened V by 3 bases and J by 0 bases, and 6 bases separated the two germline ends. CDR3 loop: CSVEGPSGNTIYF. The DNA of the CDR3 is TGCAGCGTTGAGGGGCCCTCTGGAAACACCATATATTTT.

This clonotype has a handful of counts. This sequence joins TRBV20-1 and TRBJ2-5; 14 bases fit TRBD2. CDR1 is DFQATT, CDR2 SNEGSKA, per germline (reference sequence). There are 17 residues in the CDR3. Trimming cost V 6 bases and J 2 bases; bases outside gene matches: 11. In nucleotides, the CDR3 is TGCAGTGCAATGGGACTAGCGGGAGTTCTCACACAAGAGACCCAGTACTTC. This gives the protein CSAMGLAGVLTQETQYF.

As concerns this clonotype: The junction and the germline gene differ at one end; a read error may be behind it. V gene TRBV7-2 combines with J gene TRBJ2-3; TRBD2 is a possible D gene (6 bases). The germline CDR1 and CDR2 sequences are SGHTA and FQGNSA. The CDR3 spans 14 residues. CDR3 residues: CASSVADLTDTQYF. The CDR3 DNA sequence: TGTGCCAGCAGCGTAGCGGACCTCACAGATACGCAGTATTTT.

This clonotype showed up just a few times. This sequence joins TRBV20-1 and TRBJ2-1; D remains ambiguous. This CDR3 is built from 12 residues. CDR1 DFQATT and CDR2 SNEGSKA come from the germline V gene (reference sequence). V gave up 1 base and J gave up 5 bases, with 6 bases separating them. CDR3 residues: CSARAVDNEQFF. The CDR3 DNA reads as TGCAGTGCTAGAGCAGTCGACAATGAGCAGTTCTTC.